The clone carrying this T cell receptor (beta chain) occurred many times. CDR3 size: 14 residues. V lost 6 bases, J lost 7 bases, and 9 bases stayed unmatched. Germline V gives CDR1 MNHEY, CDR2 SVGEGT. TCRdb processed the reads anew with MiXCR; each CDR3 protein has one entry. This sample has 310,000 or so distinct CDR3 sequences, with around a sixth found just once. This sample is drawn from a study of T cell repertoires in cytomegalovirus infection. The TCR comes from a human donor in good health (CMV status not recorded). Some clones in this sample may be carry-over from other donors' samples. This chain connects TRBV6-2 or TRBV6-3 to TRBJ1-2; 9 bases are shared with TRBD1. The sample comprised PBMCs. CDR3 region: CASSNRGTGFGYTF. The CDR3 nucleotides are TGTGCCAGCAGCAACAGAGGGACAGGGTTTGGCTACACCTTC.